Sequencing of this T cell receptor (beta chain) was carried out in a study of post-analysis software for immune sequencing data. Trimming took 4 bases from V and 0 from J, leaving 6 bases between them. Germline values: CDR1 MGHRA, CDR2 YSYEKL. The length of the CDR3 is 13 residues. Unique molecular identifiers were carried by the TCR beta cDNA libraries. A few hundred thousand cDNA molecules were obtained from 1 to 10 million T cells. TCRdb reanalysed the PCR reads using MiXCR and keeps one entry per CDR3 protein. The sample has roughly 180,000 distinct CDR3 sequences; around 28% are singletons. This clonotype showed up many times. The target antigen is unknown. Notes on the study in general: The normalized Chao1 diversity of multiple sclerosis patients was significantly lower than that of controls. In patients, TRBV5-6, TRBV5-1 and TRBV20-1 belonged to five or six TRBV segments found more frequently than in controls. By F measure, samples from a shared preparation batch strongly co-clustered.

The V call is TRBV4-1, the J call TRBJ2-5, with a possible D match to TRBD2 (6 bases). The clonotype comes from a girl aged 10 to 17 with multiple sclerosis. The sequencing input was blood. The CDR3 coding sequence is TGCGCCAGCAGCCGGGACTACCAAGAGACCCAGTACTTC. It translates to CASSRDYQETQYF.